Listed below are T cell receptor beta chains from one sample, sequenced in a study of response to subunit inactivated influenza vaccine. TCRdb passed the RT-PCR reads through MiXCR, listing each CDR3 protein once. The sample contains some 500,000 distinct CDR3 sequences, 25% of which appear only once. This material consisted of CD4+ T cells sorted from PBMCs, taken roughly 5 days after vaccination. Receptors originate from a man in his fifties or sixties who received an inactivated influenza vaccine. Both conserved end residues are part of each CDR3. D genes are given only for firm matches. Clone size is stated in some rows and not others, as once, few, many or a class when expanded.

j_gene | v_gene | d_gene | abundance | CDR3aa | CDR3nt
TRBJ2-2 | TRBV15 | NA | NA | CATSRDRSDTGELFF | TGTGCCACCAGCAGAGATCGGTCTGACACCGGGGAGCTGTTTTTT
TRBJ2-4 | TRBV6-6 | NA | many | CASSRDVENIQYF | TGTGCCAGCAGCCGGGACGTCGAAAACATTCAGTACTTC
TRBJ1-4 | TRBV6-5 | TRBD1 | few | CASSYAGTVNEKLFF | TGTGCCAGCAGTTACGCCGGGACAGTAAATGAAAAACTGTTTTTT
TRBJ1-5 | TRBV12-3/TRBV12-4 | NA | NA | CASSFGWDSNQPQHF | TGTGCCAGCAGTTTTGGGTGGGACAGCAATCAGCCCCAGCATTTT
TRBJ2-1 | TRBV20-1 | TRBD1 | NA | CSATAGTAYNEQFF | TGCAGTGCTACCGCCGGGACAGCATACAATGAGCAGTTCTTC
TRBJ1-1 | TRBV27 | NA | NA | CASSLMGGAYMNTEAFF | TGTGCCAGCAGTTTAATGGGCGGGGCCTACATGAACACTGAAGCTTTCTTT
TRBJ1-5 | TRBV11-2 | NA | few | CASSPTDSGNQPQHF | TGTGCCAGCAGCCCTACGGACAGCGGGAATCAGCCCCAGCATTTT
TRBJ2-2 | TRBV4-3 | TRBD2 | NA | CASSQQAGRNTGELFF | TGCGCCAGCAGCCAACAAGCGGGGCGGAACACCGGGGAGCTGTTTTTT
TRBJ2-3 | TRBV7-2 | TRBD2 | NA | CASSPVAGGLADTQYF | TGTGCCAGCAGCCCGGTAGCGGGGGGGCTGGCAGATACGCAGTATTTT
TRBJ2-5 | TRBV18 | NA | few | CASSPQDLEETQYF | TGTGCCAGCTCACCACAGGACCTGGAAGAGACCCAGTACTTC
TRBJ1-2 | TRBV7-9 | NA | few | CASSPQDTGYTF | TGTGCCAGCAGCCCGCAGGACACTGGCTACACCTTC
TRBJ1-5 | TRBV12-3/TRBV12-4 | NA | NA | CASSLDWRVGQPQHF | TGTGCCAGCAGTTTAGATTGGCGGGTAGGGCAGCCCCAGCATTTT
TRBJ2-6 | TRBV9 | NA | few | CASSRTGIGLPGANVLTF | TGTGCCAGCAGCCGAACAGGGATAGGCCTGCCTGGGGCCAACGTCCTGACTTTC
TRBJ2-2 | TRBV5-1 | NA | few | CASSLDPPGELFF | TGCGCCAGCAGCTTGGACCCGCCCGGGGAGCTGTTTTTT
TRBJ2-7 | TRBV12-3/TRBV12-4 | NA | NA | CASSLYKDYEQYF | TGTGCCAGCAGTCTGTACAAGGACTACGAGCAGTACTTC
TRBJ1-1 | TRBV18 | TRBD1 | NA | CASSPTGAVQNTEAFF | TGTGCCAGCTCACCGACAGGGGCCGTACAGAACACTGAAGCTTTCTTT
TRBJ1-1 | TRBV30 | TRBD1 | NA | CAWSGTGLEAFF | TGTGCCTGGAGTGGGACAGGACTTGAAGCTTTCTTT
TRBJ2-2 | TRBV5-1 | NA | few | CASSLERGTGELFF | TGCGCCAGCAGCCTCGAAAGGGGGACCGGGGAGCTGTTTTTT
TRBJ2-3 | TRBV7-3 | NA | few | CASSYGGTTDTQYF | TGTGCCAGCAGCTATGGAGGGACCACAGATACGCAGTATTTT
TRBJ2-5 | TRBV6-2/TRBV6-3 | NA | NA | CASSTRLGGTAGETQYF | TGTGCCAGCAGTACGCGCCTCGGAGGGACAGCGGGGGAGACCCAGTACTTC
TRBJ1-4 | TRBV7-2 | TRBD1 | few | CASSFAGTGHEKLFF | TGTGCCAGCAGCTTCGCCGGGACAGGGCATGAAAAACTGTTTTTT
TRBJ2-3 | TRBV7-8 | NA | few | CASSQGTTDTQYF | TGTGCCAGCAGCCAAGGGACTACAGATACGCAGTATTTT
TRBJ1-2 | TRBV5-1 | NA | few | CASSLDGVGYTF | TGCGCCAGCAGCTTGGATGGGGTCGGCTACACCTTC
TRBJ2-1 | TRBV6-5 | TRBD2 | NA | CASSYNQRGGNEQFF | TGTGCCAGCAGTTACAACCAGCGGGGAGGTAATGAGCAGTTCTTC
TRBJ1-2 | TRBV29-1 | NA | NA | CSVELATYGYTF | TGCAGCGTTGAGCTGGCTACCTATGGCTACACCTTC
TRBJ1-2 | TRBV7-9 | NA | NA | CASSQGGGKGYGYTF | TGTGCCAGCAGCCAGGGAGGGGGGAAAGGCTATGGCTACACCTTC
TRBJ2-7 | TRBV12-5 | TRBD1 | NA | CASGLELQGTAISYEQYF | TGTGCTAGTGGTTTGGAACTCCAGGGGACAGCCATCTCCTACGAGCAGTACTTC
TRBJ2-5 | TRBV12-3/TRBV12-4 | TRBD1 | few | CASTLGTGSRETQYF | TGTGCCAGCACTCTAGGGACAGGGTCCAGAGAGACCCAGTACTTC
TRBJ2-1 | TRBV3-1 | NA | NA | CASSLTRRGLRNYNEQFF | TGTGCCAGCAGTTTAACCCGCCGAGGACTGAGAAACTACAATGAGCAGTTCTTC
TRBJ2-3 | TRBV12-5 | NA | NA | CASGRPPANTQYF | TGTGCTAGTGGCCGCCCCCCGGCAAATACGCAGTATTTT
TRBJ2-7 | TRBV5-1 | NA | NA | CASSLAGGGLYEQYF | TGCGCCAGCAGCTTGGCCGGAGGGGGCCTGTACGAGCAGTACTTC
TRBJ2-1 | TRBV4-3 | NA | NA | CASSDTGTEQFF | TGCGCCAGCAGCGATACAGGGACTGAGCAGTTCTTC
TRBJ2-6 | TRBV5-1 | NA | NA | CASTPGSGANVLTF | TGCGCCAGCACCCCTGGTTCTGGGGCCAACGTCCTGACTTTC
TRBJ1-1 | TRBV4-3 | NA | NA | CASSQGGVRGAFF | TGCGCCAGCAGCCAAGGAGGGGTGCGGGGAGCTTTCTTT
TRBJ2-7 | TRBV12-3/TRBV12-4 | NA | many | CASSLSNSYEQYF | TGTGCCAGCAGTTTATCGAACTCCTACGAGCAGTACTTC
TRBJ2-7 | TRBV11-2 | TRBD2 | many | CASSSKAGGLMQYF | TGTGCCAGCAGCTCAAAAGCGGGAGGTTTGATGCAGTACTTC
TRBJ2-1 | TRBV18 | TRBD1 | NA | CASSGTGLEQFF | TGTGCCAGCTCAGGGACAGGGCTTGAGCAGTTCTTC
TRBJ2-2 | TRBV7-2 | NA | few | CASSLEWGANTGELFF | TGTGCCAGCAGCTTAGAGTGGGGAGCGAACACCGGGGAGCTGTTTTTT
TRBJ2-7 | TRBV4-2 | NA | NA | CASSQPDGNYEQYF | TGTGCCAGCAGCCAACCGGACGGGAACTACGAGCAGTACTTC
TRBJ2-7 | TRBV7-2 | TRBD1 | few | CASSVGTARYEQYF | TGTGCCAGCAGCGTCGGGACAGCTAGATACGAGCAGTACTTC
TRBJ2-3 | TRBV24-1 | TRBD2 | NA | CATSGPAGGPPDTQYF | TGTGCCACCAGTGGCCCAGCGGGAGGGCCTCCAGATACGCAGTATTTT
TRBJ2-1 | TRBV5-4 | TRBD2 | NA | CASSLDLAGGNEQFF | TGTGCCAGCAGCTTGGATCTAGCGGGGGGCAATGAGCAGTTCTTC